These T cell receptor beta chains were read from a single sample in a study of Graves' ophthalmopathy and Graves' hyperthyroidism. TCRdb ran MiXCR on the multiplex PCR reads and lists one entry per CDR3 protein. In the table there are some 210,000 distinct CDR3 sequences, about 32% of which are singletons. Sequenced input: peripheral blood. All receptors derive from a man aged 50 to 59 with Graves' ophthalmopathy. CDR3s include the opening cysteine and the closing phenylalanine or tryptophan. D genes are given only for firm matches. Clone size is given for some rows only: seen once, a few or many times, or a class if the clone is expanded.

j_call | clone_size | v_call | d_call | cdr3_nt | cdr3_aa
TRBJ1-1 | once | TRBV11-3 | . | TGTGCCAGCAGCTTTACACAGGCCAACACTGAAGCTTTCTTT | CASSFTQANTEAFF
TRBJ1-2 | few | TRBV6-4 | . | TGTGCCAGCAGTGACTCTAACGGAGGCTACACCTTC | CASSDSNGGYTF
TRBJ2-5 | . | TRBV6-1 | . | TGTGCCAGCAGTGGGCGGCTCCAAGAGACCCAGTACTTC | CASSGRLQETQYF
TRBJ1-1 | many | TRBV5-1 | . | TGCGCCAGCAGCTCCGGGGGCCTGGGCTTCACTGAAGCTTTCTTT | CASSSGGLGFTEAFF
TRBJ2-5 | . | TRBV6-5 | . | TGTGCCAGCAGTTTCCCTCTCGGGGGCCCCGGGGAGACCCAGTACTTC | CASSFPLGGPGETQYF
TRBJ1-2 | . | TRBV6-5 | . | TGTGCCAGCAGCCGGGACCCGGCGGATGGCTACACCTTC | CASSRDPADGYTF
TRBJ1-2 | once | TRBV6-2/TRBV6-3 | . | TGTGCCATCGGACAGACCTTGTGGTATGGCTACACCTTC | CAIGQTLWYGYTF
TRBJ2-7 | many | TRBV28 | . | TGTGCCAGCAGCACCCTAGCGAACGAGCAGTACTTC | CASSTLANEQYF
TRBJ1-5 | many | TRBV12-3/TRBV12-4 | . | TGTGCCAGCAGTGGGGGGATGGGACGGCAGCCCCAGCATTTT | CASSGGMGRQPQHF
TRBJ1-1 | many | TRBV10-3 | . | TGTGCCATCAGTGTCGGTGAGGGGACTGAAGCTTTCTTT | CAISVGEGTEAFF
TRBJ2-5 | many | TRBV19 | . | TGTGCCAGTAGTAGGGGGACCCAGTACTTC | CASSRGTQYF
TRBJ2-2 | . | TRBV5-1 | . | TGCGCCAGCAGACCTTCGCGGAACACCGGGGAGCTGTTTTTT | CASRPSRNTGELFF
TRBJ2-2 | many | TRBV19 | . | TGTGCCAGTAGACACGACAGGCGCACCGGGGAGCTGTTTTTT | CASRHDRRTGELFF
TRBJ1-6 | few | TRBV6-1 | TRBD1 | TGTGCCAGCAGACAGGGGACGTCTAATTCACCCCTCCACTTT | CASRQGTSNSPLHF
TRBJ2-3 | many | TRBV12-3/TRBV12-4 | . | TGTGCCAGCAGTTCCCGGGGTACAGATACGCAGTATTTT | CASSSRGTDTQYF
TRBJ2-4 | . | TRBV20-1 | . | TGCAGTGCTAGTCGGGACTCCAAAAACATTCAGTACTTC | CSASRDSKNIQYF
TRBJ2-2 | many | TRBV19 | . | TGTGCCAGTAGCCTAATACACGCCGGGGAGCTGTTTTTT | CASSLIHAGELFF
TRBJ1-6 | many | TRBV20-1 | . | TGCAGTGCTAGAGATAGCGGGCCCAATTCACCCCTCCACTTT | CSARDSGPNSPLHF
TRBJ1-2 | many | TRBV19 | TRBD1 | TGTGCCAGTAGTTTTGCAGGGGGCGCGGGTGGCTACACCTTC | CASSFAGGAGGYTF
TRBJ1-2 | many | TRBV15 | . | TGTGCCACCAGCAGAGATCGTTTGGGCTACACCTTC | CATSRDRLGYTF
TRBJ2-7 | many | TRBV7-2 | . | TGTGCCAGCAGCTTAGCAGGGGACCTCACCTACGAGCAGTACTTC | CASSLAGDLTYEQYF
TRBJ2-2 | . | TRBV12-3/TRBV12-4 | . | TGTGCCAGCGGCGGGCAGGGTGCGAACACCGGGGAGCTGTTTTTT | CASGGQGANTGELFF
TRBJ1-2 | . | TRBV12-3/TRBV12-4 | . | TGTGCCAGCAGTTTTCGGTTTGGCTACACCTTC | CASSFRFGYTF
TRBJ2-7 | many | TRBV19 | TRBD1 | TGTGCCAGTAGTATAGATGTTTCCGGGACAGCCTACGAGCAGTACTTC | CASSIDVSGTAYEQYF
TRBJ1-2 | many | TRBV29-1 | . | TGCAGCGTTCGCAGGGGCACTAACTATGGCTACACCTTC | CSVRRGTNYGYTF
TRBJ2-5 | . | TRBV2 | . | TGTGCCAGCAAACTCGATGAGACCCAGTACTTC | CASKLDETQYF
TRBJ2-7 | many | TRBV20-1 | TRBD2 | TGCAGTGCAAAAGGGACTAGCGGGACCCCCTCCTACGAGCAGTACTTC | CSAKGTSGTPSYEQYF
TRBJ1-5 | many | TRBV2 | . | TGTGCCAGCAGTAGCGCGGGGGGCGGGGGTCAGCCCCAGCATTTT | CASSSAGGGGQPQHF
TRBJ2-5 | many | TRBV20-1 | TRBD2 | TGCAGTGCGCCAATCCCGGGACTAGCGGTGTACCAAGAGACCCAGTACTTC | CSAPIPGLAVYQETQYF
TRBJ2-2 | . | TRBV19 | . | TGTGCCAGTAGTAGCCACTTTCGGGAGCAGTCGACCGGGGAGCTGTTTTTT | CASSSHFREQSTGELFF
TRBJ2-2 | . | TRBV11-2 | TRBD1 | TGTGCCAGCAGCTTAGGACAGGGGGCGCAAATCGGGGAGCTGTTTTTT | CASSLGQGAQIGELFF
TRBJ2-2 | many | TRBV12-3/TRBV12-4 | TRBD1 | TGTGCCAGCAGTTACTACAGGGGTATGACCGGGGAGCTGTTTTTT | CASSYYRGMTGELFF
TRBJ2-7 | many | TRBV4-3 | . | TGCGCCAGCAGCCATCACGTGGGCGGGATCAGGGATTACGAGCAGTACTTC | CASSHHVGGIRDYEQYF
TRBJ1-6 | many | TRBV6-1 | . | TGTGCCAGCAGTGAAGTAACAGGGAATTCACCCCTCCACTTT | CASSEVTGNSPLHF
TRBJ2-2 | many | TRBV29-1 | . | TGCAGCGTTGAATTACAGGGCTCCACCGGGGAGCTGTTTTTT | CSVELQGSTGELFF
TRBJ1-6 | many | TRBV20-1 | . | TGCAGTGCCAGTGCACCTAATTCACCCCTCCACTTT | CSASAPNSPLHF
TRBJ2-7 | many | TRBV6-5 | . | TGTGCCAGCAGAAAAGGACTCTTCGACGAGCAGTACTTC | CASRKGLFDEQYF
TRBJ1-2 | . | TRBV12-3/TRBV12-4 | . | TGTGCCAGCAGTTTGGGGGGTCGGGGCTACACCTTC | CASSLGGRGYTF
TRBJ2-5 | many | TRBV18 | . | TGTGCCAGCTCACCCGAAGACAGGCCGGGGGCAGCCCAGTACTTC | CASSPEDRPGAAQYF
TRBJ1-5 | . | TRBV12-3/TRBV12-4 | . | TGTGCCAGCAGCCCCCGGGGGTTGGGCAATCAGCCCCAGCATTTT | CASSPRGLGNQPQHF
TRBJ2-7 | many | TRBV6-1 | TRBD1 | TGTGCCAGCAGTGGGACAGGAGGTCCCTACGAGCAGTACTTC | CASSGTGGPYEQYF
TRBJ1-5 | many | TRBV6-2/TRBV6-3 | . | TGTGCCAGCAGTTACGGCGGGGGCTTGGGACAGCCCCAGCATTTT | CASSYGGGLGQPQHF
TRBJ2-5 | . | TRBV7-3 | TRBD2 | TGTGCCAGCAGCTTATCACTAGCGGGGATGGAGACCCAGTACTTC | CASSLSLAGMETQYF
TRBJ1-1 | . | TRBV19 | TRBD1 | TGTGCCACCTGGTCCAGGGGGGTTAGCACTGAAGCTTTCTTT | CATWSRGVSTEAFF
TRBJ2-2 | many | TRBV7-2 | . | TGTGCCAGCAGCTTAGGTGGAGGGGGGAACACCGGGGAGCTGTTTTTT | CASSLGGGGNTGELFF
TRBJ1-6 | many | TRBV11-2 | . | TGTGCCAGCAGCTTAACCGGGACACTGAATTCACCCCTCCACTTT | CASSLTGTLNSPLHF
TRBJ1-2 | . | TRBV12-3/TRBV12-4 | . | TGTGCCAGCAGTTTAGCCGGGGGGCCTGGCTACACCTTC | CASSLAGGPGYTF
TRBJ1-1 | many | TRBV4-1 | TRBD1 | TGCGCCAGCAGCCCGATCCGACCCAGACAGGGCGTAGGCACTGAAGCTTTCTTT | CASSPIRPRQGVGTEAFF
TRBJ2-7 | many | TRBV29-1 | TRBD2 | TGCAGCGCAATAGCGGGAGAACAGATCTACGAGCAGTACTTC | CSAIAGEQIYEQYF
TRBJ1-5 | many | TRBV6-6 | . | TGTGCCAGCGTCGAGGGGAGCAATCAGCCCCAGCATTTT | CASVEGSNQPQHF
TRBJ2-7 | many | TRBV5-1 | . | TGCGCCAGCAGCTTGGCCGGGTACGACGAGCAGTACTTC | CASSLAGYDEQYF
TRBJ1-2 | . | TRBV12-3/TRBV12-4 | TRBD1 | TGTGCCAGCAGTCAAACCCTCCGGGACAGGTCGTACTATGGCTACACCTTC | CASSQTLRDRSYYGYTF
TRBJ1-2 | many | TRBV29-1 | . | TGCAGCGTTGAATCGGGGATTCTTGGGGGCTACACCTTC | CSVESGILGGYTF
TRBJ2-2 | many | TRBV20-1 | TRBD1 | TGCAGTGCTAGAGATGGACAGGGGATCGGGGAGCTGTTTTTT | CSARDGQGIGELFF
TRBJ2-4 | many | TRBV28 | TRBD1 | TGTGCCAGCAAACCTCAGGGGGCCGGCAAAAACATTCAGTACTTC | CASKPQGAGKNIQYF
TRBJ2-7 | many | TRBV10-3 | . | TGTGCCATCAGTGAGTCCCCCGGCAGGTCCTCCTACGAGCAGTACTTC | CAISESPGRSSYEQYF
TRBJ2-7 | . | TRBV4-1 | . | TGCGCCAGCAGCCAAGATGTTGGGGGCGAGCAGTACTTC | CASSQDVGGEQYF
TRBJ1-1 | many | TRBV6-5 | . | TGTGCCAGCAGTACGGGACAACCGAACACTGAAGCTTTCTTT | CASSTGQPNTEAFF
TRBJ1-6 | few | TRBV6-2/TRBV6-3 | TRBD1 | TGTGCCAGCAGCCTCGGGACAGGGCACTATAATTCACCCCTCCACTTT | CASSLGTGHYNSPLHF
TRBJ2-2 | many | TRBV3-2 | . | TGTGCCAGCAGCCTCACCGGGGGCCGCCGGGCCGGGCCTCACGCGAACACCGGGGAGCTGTTTTTT | CASSLTGGRRAGPHANTGELFF